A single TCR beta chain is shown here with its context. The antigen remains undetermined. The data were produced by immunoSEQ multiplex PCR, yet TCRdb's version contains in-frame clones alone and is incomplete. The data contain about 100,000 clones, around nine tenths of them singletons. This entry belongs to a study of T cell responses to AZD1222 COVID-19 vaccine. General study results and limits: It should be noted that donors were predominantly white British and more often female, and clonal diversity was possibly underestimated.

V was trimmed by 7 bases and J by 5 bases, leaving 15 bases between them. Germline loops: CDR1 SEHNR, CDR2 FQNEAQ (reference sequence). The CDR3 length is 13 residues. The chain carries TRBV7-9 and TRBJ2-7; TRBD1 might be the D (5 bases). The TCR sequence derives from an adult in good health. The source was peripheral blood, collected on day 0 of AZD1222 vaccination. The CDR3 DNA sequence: TGTGCCAGCACCTCGATGGGGCCCAACGAGCAGTACTTC. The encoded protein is CASTSMGPNEQYF.